Presented here are 13 T cell receptor beta chains from one specimen sequenced in a study of cytomegalovirus exposure and HLA in healthy donors. The PCR employed 60 Vbeta primers together with 13 Jbeta primers. Assay: immunoSEQ multiplex PCR; the TCRdb copy retains only in-frame clones and omits some. Seen here are about 180,000 clones, approximately 79% observed once, and the top ten hold approximately 0.69%. Sequenced: PBMCs. The receptors were sampled from a woman in her 40s in good health and CMV-seronegative.

V gene TRBV19 combines with J gene TRBJ1-5; TRBD1 matches at 12 bases. Losses at the gene ends were 5 bases for V and 5 bases for J; bases not matched to a gene: 10. The CDR3 loop spans 17 amino acids. The germline CDR1 and CDR2 sequences are LNHDA and SQIVND (reference sequence). The CDR3, as DNA: TGTGCCAGTAGTTTCCGGGACAGGGGGCTTAGAGATCAGCCCCAGCATTTT. Amino acid sequence: CASSFRDRGLRDQPQHF.

The chain combines TRBV4-3 with TRBJ2-7, with 11 bases that match TRBD2. The CDR3 totals 16 residues. V lost 1 base to trimming and J lost 0 bases; unmatched junction nucleotides: 2. Looked up from germline, CDR1 is LGHNA and CDR2 is YSLEER. CDR3 nucleotide sequence: TGCGCCAGCAGCCAAGGGACTAGCGGGCCCTCCTACGAGCAGTACTTC. It is translated as CASSQGTSGPSYEQYF.

This chain joins TRBV5-4 and TRBJ1-6; TRBD1 matches at 7 bases. The germline V gene has CDR1 SGHNT and CDR2 YYREEE (reference sequence). After removal of 0 bases from V and 0 bases from J, the junction contained 6 bases not matched to a gene. CDR3 length: 18 residues. CDR3 loop: CASSLGQGLSSYNSPLHF. CDR3 DNA: TGTGCCAGCAGCTTGGGACAGGGACTCAGCTCCTATAATTCACCCCTCCACTTT.

The chain links TRBV30 to TRBJ2-7; TRBD1 agrees at 7 bases. The CDR3 totals 12 residues. Germline CDR1 and CDR2: GTSNPN and SVGIG (reference sequence). The V and J ends lost 3 bases and 3 bases, in that order; junction bases with no gene match: 2. DNA of the CDR3: TGTGCCTGGAGCCAGGGGGACTACGAGCAGTACTTC. This translates into CAWSQGDYEQYF.

This sequence joins TRBV7-6 and TRBJ2-1; 11 bases are shared with TRBD2. This CDR3 is 15 amino acids long. Per germline, CDR1 SGHVS and CDR2 FNYEAQ. The V gene end was trimmed by 6 bases and the J gene end by 4 bases; junction bases not matched to a gene: 5. The CDR3 nucleotides read TGTGCCAGCAGTCTTAGCGGGAGGGGGTACAATGAGCAGTTCTTC. This encodes CASSLSGRGYNEQFF.

A few counts support this clone. V gene TRBV5-4 combines with J gene TRBJ1-2, with TRBD1 matching over 8 bases. The CDR3 runs to 15 residues. CDR1 is SGHNT and CDR2 is YYREEE in the germline V gene (reference sequence). Unmatched junction bases numbered 7, after V lost 4 bases and J lost 2 bases. Written as DNA, the CDR3 is TGTGCCAGCAGCCCGGGACAGGTCGCGAACTATGGCTACACCTTC. Amino acids: CASSPGQVANYGYTF.

About this clone: The junction departs from germline at one end; a sequencing error may be responsible. The rearrangement joins TRBV6-1 to TRBJ1-4; no clear D gene. Germline assignment: CDR1 MNHNS and CDR2 SASEGT. The CDR3 is 14 amino acids. The CDR3 coding sequence is TGTGCCAGCAGGTCCGGGATAACTTATGAAAAACTGTTTTTT. Amino acids: CASRSGITYEKLFF.

The V gene is TRBV21-1, the J gene TRBJ1-1. TRBV21-1 is deemed a pseudogene. This CDR3 has 15 amino acids. The CDR3, as DNA: TGTGCCAGCACCTCAGAGGGCATCCGGTTGACTGAAGCTTTCTTT. Protein product: CASTSEGIRLTEAFF.

The chain carries TRBV27 and TRBJ2-5; 10 bases match TRBD1. The J call is in doubt because the DNA end fits TRBJ2-7 better. Germline assignment: CDR1 MNHEY and CDR2 SMNVEV (reference sequence). This CDR3 comprises 15 residues. For the CDR3, the DNA is TGTGCCAGCAGGCCGGGACAGGGGACCTCCTACGAGCAGTACTTC. This sequence encodes CASRPGQGTSYEQYF.

This chain uses TRBV28 with TRBJ1-2; 11 bases map to TRBD1. J was trimmed by 2 bases and V by 5 bases; bases with no gene match: 7. Germline loops: CDR1 MDHEN, CDR2 SYDVKM. The CDR3 totals 16 residues. CDR3: CASSPHGTGGNYGYTF. In nucleotides, the CDR3 is TGTGCCAGCAGTCCACACGGGACAGGGGGGAACTATGGCTACACCTTC.

The chain uses TRBV5-4 and TRBJ2-5, with a tentative D call TRBD2 (5 bases). Germline V gene sequence: CDR1 SGHNT, CDR2 YYREEE (reference sequence). This CDR3 contains 15 residues. Trimming left V 0 bases short and J 2 bases short, with 11 bases between. The CDR3 protein is CASSLVRGEQETQYF. CDR3 bases: TGTGCCAGCAGCTTGGTTCGGGGAGAACAAGAGACCCAGTACTTC. Drawing the rest from reference TRBV5-4 and TRBJ2-5, the complete variable domain is ETGVTQSPTHLIKTRGQQVTLRCSSQSGHNTVSWYQQALGQGPQFIFQYYREEENGRGNFPPRFSGLQFPNYSSELNVNALELDDSALYLCASSLVRGEQETQYFGPGTRLLVL.

This clone was observed a few times. The chain has TRBV5-1 and TRBJ1-1, with D tentatively TRBD1 (6 bases). Trimming shortened V by 3 bases and J by 3 bases, and 15 bases separated the two germline ends. The CDR3 sequence is 15 residues long. Germline V gene lookup returns CDR1 SGHRS and CDR2 YFSETQ. The chain's CDR3 is CASSSRGRGDTEAFF. In DNA form, the CDR3 reads TGCGCCAGCAGCTCGAGGGGGAGAGGCGACACTGAAGCTTTCTTT.

Concerning this clone: A read error may produce the germline difference seen at one junction end. The rearrangement links TRBV7-2 to TRBJ2-1; 12 nucleotides line up with TRBD2. The CDR3 runs 17 residues. From germline, CDR1 is SGHTA and CDR2 FQGNSA. The CDR3: CASSLGLAGLSHNEQFF. The CDR3 coding sequence is TGTGCCAGCAGCTTGGGACTAGCGGGCCTCTCCCACAATGAGCAGTTCTTC.